Shown below are 22 T cell receptor beta chains from a single sample sequenced in a study of T cell responses to AZD1222 COVID-19 vaccine. Data came from immunoSEQ multiplex PCR; TCRdb stores just in-frame clones and leaves some out. This sample has over 150,000 clones, with about nine tenths found just once. This specimen consisted of peripheral blood, obtained on day 0 of AZD1222 vaccination. The receptors were gathered from an adult in good health.

This chain uses TRBV5-1 with TRBJ2-1, with 9 bases matching TRBD2. Germline-derived CDR1 and CDR2 are SGHRS and YFSETQ. This CDR3 is 17 amino acids long. The ends lost 3 bases at V and 8 bases at J; junction bases unmatched: 15. The CDR3 spells CASSSTRAGGPLDEQFF. The CDR3 DNA is TGCGCCAGCAGCTCCACACGGGCGGGGGGGCCTTTAGATGAGCAGTTCTTC.

This rearrangement joins TRBV2 to TRBJ1-1; 8 bases match TRBD1. Germline CDR1 and CDR2: SNHLY and FYNNEI. This CDR3 is 14 amino acids long. J gave up 4 bases and V 8 bases, and 9 bases lay outside the gene matches. The CDR3 loop is CASGIQGVGTEAFF. The CDR3 DNA reads as TGTGCCAGCGGAATACAGGGGGTGGGCACTGAAGCTTTCTTT.

The genes are TRBV7-8 and TRBJ1-1; D uncertain. This CDR3 has 14 amino acids. Germline assignment: CDR1 SGHVS and CDR2 FQNEAQ. Between the trimmed V and J ends, which lost 2 bases and 0 bases, there was a span of 7 bases. DNA for the CDR3: TGTGCCAGCAGCTTACAATCAGTGAACACTGAAGCTTTCTTT. It encodes CASSLQSVNTEAFF.

The chain joins TRBV7-3 to TRBJ2-3, with D unresolved. Trimming shortened V by 1 base and J by 0 bases, and 2 bases separated the two germline ends. Germline loops: CDR1 SGHTA, CDR2 FQGTGA. This CDR3 has 13 amino acids. The DNA of the CDR3 is TGTGCCAGCAGCTTAATTAGCACAGATACGCAGTATTTT. It codes for CASSLISTDTQYF.

The chain is built from TRBV5-1 and TRBJ1-3; no definite D call. This CDR3 is built from 13 residues. V dropped 5 bases and J dropped 0 bases, with 6 bases sitting between them. The germline CDR1 and CDR2 sequences are SGHRS and YFSETQ. DNA for the CDR3: TGCGCCAGCAGTCGAATCTCTGGAAACACCATATATTTT. This codes for CASSRISGNTIYF.

This clone has more than one count but fewer than ten. The CDR3 is CASSPSQGPLNVLTF. For the CDR3, the DNA is TGTGCCAGCTCACCCAGTCAGGGGCCTCTCAACGTCCTGACTTTC. The chain carries TRBV18 and TRBJ2-6, with D tentatively TRBD1 (6 bases). CDR1 and CDR2 (germline): KGHSH, LQKENI. The ends were cut back, 3 bases at V and 9 bases at J, with 15 bases in the middle. CDR3 length: 15 amino acids.

The chain's CDR3 is CASSSTPGQGNTEAFF. The CDR3 region has the DNA TGTGCCAGCAGTTCCACCCCGGGACAGGGTAACACTGAAGCTTTCTTT. This chain uses TRBV6-2 or TRBV6-3 with TRBJ1-1, with 9 bases fitting TRBD1. Germline CDR1 MNHEY, CDR2 SVGEGT. This CDR3 has 16 amino acids. Trimming took 4 bases from V and 2 from J; bases not matched to a gene: 8.

V and J are TRBV4-1 and TRBJ1-5; D is unresolved. The V gene's germline CDR1 is MGHRA and CDR2 YSYEKL. The CDR3 is 14 residues long. Trimming stripped 5 bases from V and 6 bases from J, with 14 bases between. CDR3 loop: CASSFLGVGQPQHF. CDR3 sequence (DNA): TGCGCCAGCAGCTTCCTTGGGGTGGGTCAGCCCCAGCATTTT.

The chain links TRBV7-6 to TRBJ2-3; 11 nucleotides line up with TRBD2. Trimming took 1 base from V and 13 from J; bases not matched to a gene: 10. Germline values: CDR1 SGHVS, CDR2 FNYEAQ. This CDR3 comprises 15 residues. DNA of the CDR3: TGTGCCAGCAGCTTAGAGACTAGCGGGGAAGGGTTGAAGTATTTT. Translating gives CASSLETSGEGLKYF.

The V and J genes are TRBV28 and TRBJ1-2; possible D gene TRBD1, 5 bases. This CDR3 has 15 residues. Looked up from germline, CDR1 is MDHEN and CDR2 is SYDVKM. The V gene lost 8 bases and the J gene lost 3 bases, with 19 bases spanning the gap. Here the CDR3 reads CASGGLLLGDYGYTF. CDR3 DNA: TGTGCCAGCGGAGGGCTACTTTTAGGGGACTATGGCTACACCTTC.

V usage is TRBV5-4 and J usage is TRBJ1-5; D possibly corresponds to TRBD1 (5 bases). Germline V CDR1 and CDR2: SGHNT, YYREEE (reference sequence). The V gene lost 0 bases and the J gene lost 0 bases, with 7 bases spanning the gap. The CDR3 runs 15 residues. The CDR3 sequence is CASSLDTGSNQPQHF. For the CDR3, the DNA is TGTGCCAGCAGCTTGGATACAGGTAGCAATCAGCCCCAGCATTTT. The full variable domain, its missing parts supplied by reference TRBV5-4 and TRBJ1-5, is ETGVTQSPTHLIKTRGQQVTLRCSSQSGHNTVSWYQQALGQGPQFIFQYYREEENGRGNFPPRFSGLQFPNYSSELNVNALELDDSALYLCASSLDTGSNQPQHFGDGTRLSIL.

The rearrangement uses TRBV5-4 and TRBJ2-1; D is possibly TRBD1 or TRBD2 (6 bases each). The CDR3 is made up of 15 amino acids. The ends were cut back, 4 bases at V and 6 bases at J, with 17 bases in the middle. Looked up from germline, CDR1 is SGHNT and CDR2 is YYREEE (reference sequence). The CDR3: CASSDRIAVFNEQFF. CDR3 nucleotide sequence: TGTGCCAGCAGCGACAGGATAGCGGTCTTCAATGAGCAGTTCTTC.

The chain joins TRBV5-4 to TRBJ2-1, with D possibly TRBD1 on 5 matching bases. Germline CDR1 SGHNT, CDR2 YYREEE (reference sequence). Between the trimmed V and J ends, which lost 0 bases and 4 bases, there was a span of 14 bases. The CDR3 has 16 amino acids. The CDR3 DNA sequence: TGTGCCAGCAGCTTGGACCCAGGGCTTCGATACAATGAGCAGTTCTTC. Amino acid sequence: CASSLDPGLRYNEQFF.

The chain combines TRBV28 with TRBJ1-1, with D hard to call. Trimming took off 7 bases at V and 3 bases at J, with 9 bases between the two ends. Germline assignment: CDR1 MDHEN and CDR2 SYDVKM. The CDR3 extends over 12 amino acids. In DNA, the CDR3 is TGTGCCAGCATCACTTTCTACACTGAAGCTTTCTTT. Its protein is CASITFYTEAFF. The full variable domain, rest sourced from reference TRBV28 and TRBJ1-1, is DVKVTQSSRYLVKRTGEKVFLECVQDMDHENMFWYRQDPGLGLRLIYFSYDVKMKEKGDIPEGYSVSREKKERFSLILESASTNQTSMYLCASITFYTEAFFGQGTRLTVV.

The V and J genes are TRBV7-2 and TRBJ2-5, with D perhaps TRBD2 (6 bases). Germline CDR1 and CDR2: SGHTA and FQGNSA. V lost 3 bases and J lost 1, with 12 bases in between. The CDR3 extends over 15 amino acids. The CDR3: CASSLSAGPQETQYF. CDR3 in DNA: TGTGCCAGCAGCTTGTCGGCGGGGCCCCAAGAGACCCAGTACTTC.

V gene TRBV7-9 combines with J gene TRBJ1-1; D call uncertain. V shed 3 bases and J shed 0 bases, with 8 bases lying between them. In germline, CDR1 is SEHNR, CDR2 FQNEAQ (reference sequence). This CDR3 spans 14 amino acids. The CDR3 loop is CASSLVGMNTEAFF. In nucleotides, the CDR3 is TGTGCCAGCAGCTTGGTGGGGATGAACACTGAAGCTTTCTTT.

The chain recombines TRBV6-5 with TRBJ1-1; D might be TRBD1 (6 bases). CDR1 and CDR2 from the germline V gene are MNHEY and SVGAGI. Trimming cost V 6 bases and J 4 bases, with 12 bases left between them. The CDR3 loop spans 13 amino acids. CDR3 in amino acids: CASSTTGSTEAFF. The CDR3 coding sequence is TGTGCCAGCAGCACCACAGGGAGCACTGAAGCTTTCTTT.

This clone has more than one count but fewer than ten. The rearrangement uses TRBV2 and TRBJ1-5; D is ambiguous. The V end was cut by 2 bases, the J end by 1 base, with 0 bases between. The CDR3 sequence is 12 residues long. Germline-derived CDR1 and CDR2 are SNHLY and FYNNEI. The CDR3 protein is CASSESNQPQHF. DNA for the CDR3: TGTGCCAGCAGTGAAAGCAATCAGCCCCAGCATTTT.

The chain combines TRBV9 with TRBJ1-2; 9 bases are shared with TRBD1. Unmatched junction bases numbered 6, after V lost 3 bases and J lost 3 bases. In germline, CDR1 is SGDLS, CDR2 YYNGEE. The CDR3 spans 15 residues. CDR3 bases: TGTGCCAGCAGCGAGGACAGGGGAACTGACTATGGCTACACCTTC. It is translated as CASSEDRGTDYGYTF.

The rearrangement joins TRBV2 to TRBJ1-4; D is unresolved. Trimming removed 0 bases from V and 7 bases from J, with 12 bases in between. The CDR3 contains 15 residues. The germline V gene has CDR1 SNHLY and CDR2 FYNNEI. The CDR3 DNA sequence: TGTGCCAGCAGTGAAGCAGGACTCCGAGGTGAAAAACTGTTTTTT. It yields the protein CASSEAGLRGEKLFF.

The chain joins TRBV7-2 to TRBJ2-3; possibly TRBD2 for D (6 bases). V dropped 4 bases and J dropped 1 base, with 15 bases sitting between them. Looked up from germline, CDR1 is SGHTA and CDR2 is FQGNSA. CDR3 length: 16 residues. This chain's CDR3 is CASSYREWDRTDTQYF. As DNA, the CDR3 is TGTGCCAGCAGCTACCGGGAGTGGGACCGCACAGATACGCAGTATTTT.

J is TRBJ1-4 and V is TRBV12-3 or TRBV12-4; no firm D call. CDR3 length: 13 residues. V shed 3 bases and J shed 8 bases, with 10 bases lying between them. The CDR3 loop is CASSLRLEEKLFF. In DNA form, the CDR3 reads TGTGCCAGCAGTTTGCGGTTGGAAGAAAAACTGTTTTTT.